One sample yielded the 30 T cell receptor beta chains listed below, sequenced in a study of OX40 agonist ivuxolimab in advanced cancers. Using immunoSEQ multiplex PCR, the repertoire was profiled, and TCRdb retains in-frame clones only, with some absent. This sample has 70,000 to 95,000 clones, with roughly 90% found just once. The specimen was CD4+ or CD8+ T cells sorted from blood, collected in a trial of the OX40 agonist ivuxolimab. Receptors were obtained from an adult with an advanced solid tumor such as melanoma, head and neck, liver or kidney cancer.

The CDR3 DNA is TGTGCCAGCAGCCCAATCGAAGGGGGAAGACTCTATGGCTACACCTTC. As protein: CASSPIEGGRLYGYTF. The chain carries TRBV6-6 and TRBJ1-2; TRBD1 is a possible D gene (6 bases). The CDR3 totals 16 residues. Between the trimmed V and J ends, which lost 6 bases and 4 bases, there was a span of 21 bases. In germline, CDR1 is MNHNY, CDR2 SVGAGI (reference sequence).

This clone has just one count. The V gene is TRBV15, the J gene TRBJ1-5, with D maybe TRBD1 (6 bases). The length of the CDR3 is 15 residues. Trimming left V 6 bases short and J 4 bases short, with 16 bases between. Germline CDR1 reads LNHNV; CDR2 reads YYDKDF (reference sequence). This CDR3 reads CATRPTGSRNQPQHF. CDR3 nucleotides: TGTGCCACCAGACCCACAGGGAGTCGGAATCAGCCCCAGCATTTT.

The CDR3 DNA reads as TGCAGTGCCCCGAGGGGCTATGGCTACACCTTC. As protein: CSAPRGYGYTF. V gene TRBV20-1 combines with J gene TRBJ1-2, with D possibly being TRBD1 (5 bases). The CDR3 spans 11 residues. Trimming cost V 6 bases and J 4 bases, with 9 bases left between them. CDR1 and CDR2 from the germline V gene are DFQATT and SNEGSKA (reference sequence).

This clone has a single count. The chain joins TRBV6-6 to TRBJ2-1; TRBD2 matches 10 bases. The J segment lost 6 bases and the V segment lost 7 bases, leaving 3 bases of the junction unmatched. The CDR3 extends over 13 amino acids. Germline V gene lookup returns CDR1 MNHNY and CDR2 SVGAGI (reference sequence). CDR3 sequence reads: CASKGTSVNEQFF. As DNA, the CDR3 is TGTGCCAGCAAGGGGACTAGCGTCAATGAGCAGTTCTTC.

V usage is TRBV30 and J usage is TRBJ1-3, with D unresolved. CDR1 and CDR2 (germline): GTSNPN, SVGIG (reference sequence). Trimming left V 2 bases short and J 0 bases short, with 14 bases between. The CDR3 sequence is 16 residues long. The CDR3 spells CAWSFGRTSSGNTIYF. CDR3 sequence (DNA): TGTGCCTGGAGTTTCGGACGGACGAGCTCTGGAAACACCATATATTTT.

The V gene is TRBV6-6, the J gene TRBJ1-6, with a possible D match to TRBD1 (5 bases). Germline-derived CDR1 and CDR2 are MNHNY and SVGAGI (reference sequence). The CDR3 has 13 amino acids. Trimming left V 5 bases short and J 5 bases short, with 7 bases between. CDR3 nucleotides: TGTGCCAGCAGTCCGGACAATAATTCACCCCTCCACTTT. It codes for CASSPDNNSPLHF.

The rearrangement links TRBV7-9 to TRBJ2-5, with D possibly TRBD1 on 6 matching bases. The closer fit of TRBJ2-7 to the DNA end suggests the J call may be wrong. Germline V gives CDR1 SEHNR, CDR2 FQNEAQ (reference sequence). The CDR3 runs to 13 residues. The CDR3 sequence: CASSLNQGYEQYF. The CDR3 nucleotides read TGTGCCAGCAGCTTAAATCAGGGGTACGAGCAGTACTTC.

The chain couples TRBV28 to TRBJ1-5, with TRBD1 identical over 10 bases. CDR3 length: 14 residues. Trimming removed 5 bases from V and 9 bases from J; junction bases left unmatched: 7. Germline V gene lookup returns CDR1 MDHEN and CDR2 SYDVKM. CDR3 in amino acids: CASSSGQGDRPQHF. The CDR3 bases are TGTGCCAGCAGTAGCGGACAGGGGGATCGGCCCCAGCATTTT.

This clone is a singleton in its sample. The chain uses TRBV6-1 and TRBJ1-2, with D uncertain. V was shortened by 7 bases and J by 3 bases, with 18 bases between the two germline ends. The germline V gene encodes CDR1 MNHNS and CDR2 SASEGT. The CDR3 length is 15 residues. CDR3 sequence reads: CASIPPGVGDYGYTF. CDR3 in DNA: TGTGCCAGCATCCCCCCCGGGGTCGGGGACTATGGCTACACCTTC.

V and J are TRBV7-2 and TRBJ2-1, with a weak D call TRBD2 (6 bases). V was clipped by 5 bases and J by 4 bases, with 18 bases between them. The CDR3 covers 16 residues. The germline V gene encodes CDR1 SGHTA and CDR2 FQGNSA. The chain's CDR3 is CASSALSAGPYNEQFF. The DNA for the CDR3 is TGTGCCAGCAGCGCCTTGTCGGCGGGACCTTACAATGAGCAGTTCTTC.

This chain links TRBV11-2 with TRBJ2-1; the D gene could be TRBD1 or TRBD2 (5 bases each). The CDR3 runs 15 residues. The germline V and J ends were trimmed by 5 bases and 5 bases, with 16 bases remaining between them. Germline V gene sequence: CDR1 SGHAT, CDR2 FQNNGV. CDR3 sequence reads: CASSPSVGRNNEQFF. CDR3 coding DNA: TGTGCCAGCAGCCCTTCAGTGGGACGCAACAATGAGCAGTTCTTC.

The genes are TRBV7-8 and TRBJ1-2, with D hard to call. This CDR3 has 16 residues. The germline V gene has CDR1 SGHVS and CDR2 FQNEAQ. V was shortened by 6 bases and J by 8 bases, with 25 bases between the two germline ends. The CDR3 sequence: CASSSGPTTLREGYTF. CDR3 nucleotides: TGTGCCAGCAGTTCAGGACCGACTACTTTGAGGGAAGGCTACACCTTC.

This CDR3 reads CASRTPAGNTIYF. The DNA for the CDR3 is TGTGCCAGCAGAACCCCAGCAGGAAACACCATATATTTT. The chain links TRBV28 to TRBJ1-3; the D is unclear. Per germline, CDR1 MDHEN and CDR2 SYDVKM. This CDR3 contains 13 residues. V dropped 6 bases and J dropped 4 bases, with 10 bases sitting between them.

The genes are TRBV28 and TRBJ2-5, with TRBD1 as a possible D gene (6 bases). V lost 6 bases, J lost 5 bases, and 19 bases lay in between. The CDR3 consists of 15 residues. The germline CDR1 and CDR2 sequences are MDHEN and SYDVKM. CDR3 coding DNA: TGTGCCAGCAGCCCGCCAACAGGGTTCTGGGAGACCCAGTACTTC. Translating it yields CASSPPTGFWETQYF.

This clone was detected a few times. The V gene is TRBV4-1, the J gene TRBJ1-3; D perhaps matches TRBD1 (6 bases). Germline V gene sequence: CDR1 MGHRA, CDR2 YSYEKL. The CDR3 is 15 residues long. V was shortened by 5 bases and J by 4 bases, with 15 bases between the two germline ends. The CDR3 DNA follows: TGCGCCAGCAGCGTAACTCGGGGGGCCGGAAACACCATATATTTT. Protein sequence: CASSVTRGAGNTIYF.

This clone was counted between two and nine times. The gene calls are TRBV5-1 and TRBJ2-7, with unresolved D. Germline V lookup: CDR1 SGHRS, CDR2 YFSETQ. CDR3 size: 15 residues. Trimming left V 4 bases short and J 5 bases short, with 19 bases between. The CDR3 DNA sequence: TGCGCCAGCAGCACTACCAACTGGGCGTCCCACGAGCAGTACTTC. It specifies CASSTTNWASHEQYF.

The V call is TRBV7-2, the J call TRBJ2-5; TRBD2 is a possible D gene (5 bases). CDR3 length: 15 amino acids. The germline CDR1 and CDR2 sequences are SGHTA and FQGNSA. Trimming shortened V by 1 base and J by 4 bases, and 13 bases separated the two germline ends. DNA for the CDR3: TGTGCCAGCAGCTTAGGAGGCGTCGGGGTAGAGACCCAGTACTTC. It yields the protein CASSLGGVGVETQYF. Combining the CDR3 with reference TRBV7-2 and TRBJ2-5 gives the whole variable domain GAGVSQSPSNKVTEKGKDVELRCDPISGHTALYWYRQSLGQGLEFLIYFQGNSAPDKSGLPSDRFSAERTGGSVSTLTIQRTQQEDSAVYLCASSLGGVGVETQYFGPGTRLLVL.

This chain connects TRBV2 to TRBJ2-5; no firm D call. Trimming took 6 bases from V and 5 from J, leaving 7 bases between them. CDR3 size: 11 residues. Germline CDR1 and CDR2: SNHLY and FYNNEI. Written as DNA, the CDR3 is TGTGCCAGCAGAGGTAGCGAGACCCAGTACTTC. Translating it yields CASRGSETQYF.

The chain joins TRBV12-5 to TRBJ2-2, with D tentatively TRBD2 (6 bases). The CDR3 is made up of 13 amino acids. Trimming pared 7 bases from V and 5 bases from J, leaving 11 bases between. Germline values: CDR1 LGHNT, CDR2 FRNRAP. CDR3 in amino acids: CASARGGTGELFF. The DNA of the CDR3 is TGTGCTAGTGCCCGAGGAGGGACCGGGGAGCTGTTTTTT.

V usage is TRBV27 and J usage is TRBJ1-1; D ambiguous. The germline V gene encodes CDR1 MNHEY and CDR2 SMNVEV (reference sequence). V lost 0 bases to trimming and J lost 3 bases, with 5 bases between them. The CDR3 runs to 13 residues. DNA for the CDR3: TGTGCCAGCAGTTTATCAGGATACACTGAAGCTTTCTTT. Protein: CASSLSGYTEAFF.

The rearrangement joins TRBV7-2 to TRBJ2-5; D is ambiguous. The CDR3 runs 15 residues. Trimming shortened V by 0 bases and J by 1 base, and 9 bases separated the two germline ends. Germline V gives CDR1 SGHTA, CDR2 FQGNSA. CDR3 region: CASSLARLGQETQYF. As DNA, the CDR3 is TGTGCCAGCAGCTTAGCCCGGCTAGGCCAAGAGACCCAGTACTTC.

The V gene is TRBV9, the J gene TRBJ1-1; the D gene is possibly TRBD1 (5 bases). From germline, CDR1 is SGDLS and CDR2 YYNGEE. This CDR3 is built from 15 residues. Trimming left V 3 bases short and J 5 bases short, with 17 bases between. This CDR3 is CASSATGQGGTEAFF. The DNA for the CDR3 is TGTGCCAGCAGCGCGACCGGGCAGGGAGGAACTGAAGCTTTCTTT.

This clone was recorded only once. J is TRBJ1-4 and V is TRBV4-1; D remains unclear. Germline CDR1 reads MGHRA; CDR2 reads YSYEKL. The CDR3 covers 16 residues. V was trimmed by 2 bases and J by 6 bases, leaving 16 bases between them. CDR3 DNA: TGCGCCAGCAGCCAACCCGTTGGCCAAAGGGATGAAAAACTGTTTTTT. Translating gives CASSQPVGQRDEKLFF.

The chain uses TRBV18 and TRBJ1-4; tentatively, D is TRBD1 (6 bases). V gave up 1 base and J gave up 5 bases, with 8 bases separating them. Germline loops: CDR1 KGHSH, CDR2 LQKENI. This CDR3 comprises 14 residues. CDR3 nucleotide sequence: TGTGCCAGCTCACCACTTGGGACAAATGAAAAACTGTTTTTT. Translation gives CASSPLGTNEKLFF. Full variable domain (outside the CDR3, taken from reference TRBV18 and TRBJ1-4): NAGVMQNPRHLVRRRGQEARLRCSPMKGHSHVYWYRQLPEEGLKFMVYLQKENIIDESGMPKERFSAEFPKEGPSILRIQQVVRGDSAAYFCASSPLGTNEKLFFGSGTQLSVL.

This clone was detected a few times. The gene calls are TRBV28 and TRBJ2-1; D is possibly TRBD1 or TRBD2 (5 bases each). The V gene's germline CDR1 is MDHEN and CDR2 SYDVKM. Trimming left V 6 bases short and J 1 base short, with 7 bases between. This CDR3 comprises 13 residues. The CDR3 sequence is CASRRGSYNEQFF. DNA of the CDR3: TGTGCCAGCAGGAGGGGATCCTACAATGAGCAGTTCTTC.

The gene calls are TRBV5-8 and TRBJ1-5; 9 bases align to TRBD1. CDR1 and CDR2 from the germline V gene are SGHTS and YDEGEE. V trimming: 3 bases; J trimming: 6 bases; junction bases outside the gene matches: 13. The CDR3 loop spans 17 amino acids. CDR3 in DNA: TGTGCCAGCAGCTCCCCCAACAGGGGGCGCATCGGTCAGCCCCAGCATTTT. Translated, it gives CASSSPNRGRIGQPQHF.

This clone was observed once. J is TRBJ2-3 and V is TRBV7-3, with 7 nucleotides matching TRBD2. CDR3 size: 14 residues. CDR1 is SGHTA, CDR2 FQGTGA, per germline. The ends lost 3 bases at V and 2 bases at J; junction bases unmatched: 2. CDR3 coding DNA: TGTGCCAGCAGCTTGCAGCGGGACACAGATACGCAGTATTTT. This sequence encodes CASSLQRDTDTQYF.

Concerning this clone itself: The junction differs from germline at one of its ends, possibly a read error. This same CDR3 is encoded by further DNA sequences in the sample. The chain combines TRBV28 with TRBJ1-2, with a weak D call TRBD1 (6 bases). The CDR3 is made up of 13 amino acids. CDR1 MDHEN and CDR2 SYDVKM come from the germline V gene. The CDR3 DNA is TGCGCCAGCAGGCCTGGACAGACCTATGGCTACACCTTC. This sequence encodes CASRPGQTYGYTF.

The chain uses TRBV19 and TRBJ2-7; perhaps TRBD1 as D (6 bases). The CDR3 runs 15 residues. Trimming removed 3 bases at V and 0 bases at J, with 12 bases between. Per the germline V gene, CDR1 is LNHDA and CDR2 is SQIVND (reference sequence). CDR3 nucleotides: TGTGCCAGTAGTATTAGGCAGGGGAGCTCCTACGAGCAGTACTTC. Translating it yields CASSIRQGSSYEQYF.

The chain employs TRBV11-2 and TRBJ1-1; TRBD1 might be the D (6 bases). The CDR3 extends over 15 amino acids. The V and J ends lost 0 bases and 1 base respectively, with 9 bases between them. Germline CDR1 SGHAT, CDR2 FQNNGV. The DNA for the CDR3 is TGTGCCAGCAGCTTAGACCCGGGACAGAACACTGAAGCTTTCTTT. It encodes CASSLDPGQNTEAFF.